The 8 T cell receptor beta chains below come from one sample, sequenced in a study of blood T cell repertoires in COVID-19 (dated by TCRdb to between 2020 and 2021). The receptor library was made with the immunoSEQ multiplex PCR assay. TCRdb stores this immuneACCESS table with in-frame sequences only. Part of the clones is absent; in the studies checked, under half of the shortfall reflects unresolved V genes, and no reason is known for the rest. Here the sample has tens of thousands of clones; more than 85% occur a single time. The ten largest clones capture roughly 2.2% of the sample. The specimen sequenced was peripheral blood. These receptors all come from a human donor with active COVID-19. The donor label of this sample is uncertain.

The rearrangement links TRBV2 to TRBJ1-4; D is uncertain. The CDR3 is 14 residues long. V shed 8 bases and J shed 0 bases, with 10 bases lying between them. Germline V lookup: CDR1 SNHLY, CDR2 FYNNEI. In nucleotides, the CDR3 is TGTGCCAGCGACGGGGTCTCAACTAATGAAAAACTGTTTTTT. It specifies CASDGVSTNEKLFF.

The V and J genes are TRBV12-3 or TRBV12-4 and TRBJ2-1, with a weak D call TRBD2 (5 bases). CDR3 length equals 12 residues. The germline V and J ends were trimmed by 5 bases and 10 bases, with 12 bases remaining between them. In DNA form, the CDR3 reads TGTGCCAGCAGTCAGGACCCGGGGGAGCAGTTCTTC. Translated: CASSQDPGEQFF.

Concerning this clone: Within the sample, other DNA sequences also encode this same CDR3. The chain employs TRBV19 and TRBJ2-7, with TRBD1 as a possible D gene (5 bases). V was cut by 3 bases and J by 0 bases, with 9 bases left in between. The V gene's germline CDR1 is LNHDA and CDR2 SQIVND (reference sequence). This CDR3 region has 14 residues. Here the CDR3 reads CASSIGQGSYEQYF. CDR3 in DNA: TGTGCCAGTAGTATTGGGCAGGGCTCCTACGAGCAGTACTTC.

This chain uses TRBV2 with TRBJ2-7, with D tentatively TRBD2 (5 bases). The CDR3 is 13 amino acids. V was cut by 10 bases and J by 3 bases, with 16 bases left in between. Germline V gene lookup returns CDR1 SNHLY and CDR2 FYNNEI. CDR3 bases: TGTGCCACCCTCCAGCGGAGAGGCTACGAGCAGTACTTC. Encoded protein: CATLQRRGYEQYF.

The chain has TRBV13 and TRBJ2-1, with 8 bases fitting TRBD1. The CDR3 runs 17 residues. After removal of 4 bases from V and 7 bases from J, the junction contained 15 bases not matched to a gene. CDR1 PRHDT and CDR2 FYEKMQ come from the germline V gene (reference sequence). CDR3 DNA sequence: TGTGCCAGCAGCTCCGACCCCGGGACAGGAAGAGGGAATGAGCAGTTCTTC. Residues: CASSSDPGTGRGNEQFF.

The chain couples TRBV6-5 to TRBJ1-4; TRBD1 matches 9 bases. V lost 4 bases to trimming and J lost 10 bases; unmatched junction nucleotides: 13. The germline V gene encodes CDR1 MNHEY and CDR2 SVGAGI. The length of the CDR3 is 16 residues. This chain's CDR3 is CASSSLHRDRDGKLFF. The DNA for the CDR3 is TGTGCCAGCAGTTCGCTTCACCGGGACAGGGACGGAAAACTGTTTTTT.

CDR3 amino acids: CASSLEGTGGQPQHF. CDR3 DNA sequence: TGCGCCAGCAGCCTAGAGGGGACAGGGGGGCAGCCCCAGCATTTT. The chain carries TRBV5-1 and TRBJ1-5; 11 nucleotides match TRBD1. After removal of 4 bases from V and 7 bases from J, the junction contained 7 bases not matched to a gene. The V gene's germline CDR1 is SGHRS and CDR2 YFSETQ. CDR3 length equals 15 residues.

The chain uses TRBV5-1 and TRBJ1-1; the match to TRBD1 covers 8 bases. Germline CDR1 reads SGHRS; CDR2 reads YFSETQ. The J segment lost 9 bases and the V segment lost 7 bases, leaving 5 bases of the junction unmatched. CDR3 length equals 11 residues. CDR3 protein: CASEGTGKAFF. In DNA, the CDR3 is TGCGCCAGCGAAGGGACAGGCAAAGCTTTCTTT.